These 27 T cell receptor beta chains were sequenced from one sample in a study of blood T cell repertoires in COVID-19. Libraries were prepared by immunoSEQ multiplex PCR; TCRdb keeps only in-frame clonotypes and omits some of them. Here the sample spans a few hundred thousand clones, roughly 89% being singletons. Sequenced material: peripheral blood. These receptors came from a woman under 40 with active or convalescent COVID-19.

As for this clone: The same CDR3 arises from other DNA sequences in this sample as well. The chain couples TRBV5-1 to TRBJ1-4; the match to TRBD1 covers 8 bases. The germline gives CDR1 SGHRS, CDR2 YFSETQ. The length of the CDR3 is 15 residues. V lost 4 bases to trimming and J lost 5 bases; unmatched junction nucleotides: 7. CDR3 sequence reads: CASSLGQGGNEKLFF. The CDR3 nucleotides are TGCGCCAGCAGCCTTGGACAGGGAGGGAATGAAAAACTGTTTTTT.

The V and J genes are TRBV7-3 and TRBJ1-4; weak D call: TRBD1 (6 bases). CDR3 length: 15 residues. Trimming stripped 7 bases from V and 8 bases from J, with 20 bases between. Germline CDR1 and CDR2: SGHTA and FQGTGA. The CDR3 DNA follows: TGTGCCAGCACCCAGAGAGGGGGGGGAGACGAAAAACTGTTTTTT. Protein sequence: CASTQRGGGDEKLFF.

This chain links TRBV9 with TRBJ1-1; 8 bases are shared with TRBD1. V shed 2 bases, J shed 4 bases, and the junction held 4 bases outside the gene matches. This CDR3 comprises 14 residues. Germline V gives CDR1 SGDLS, CDR2 YYNGEE. CDR3 in amino acids: CASSVGRGRTEAFF. Here the CDR3 DNA reads TGTGCCAGCAGCGTTGGCAGGGGGCGCACTGAAGCTTTCTTT.

This chain uses TRBV5-1 with TRBJ2-4, with 8 bases that match TRBD2. Germline V lookup: CDR1 SGHRS, CDR2 YFSETQ. The V segment lost 0 bases and the J segment 5 bases; nucleotides outside the gene matches: 10. This CDR3 is built from 17 residues. CDR3 in amino acids: CASSLVPAGGKENIQYF. The CDR3 nucleotides read TGCGCCAGCAGCTTGGTTCCGGCGGGGGGAAAAGAAAACATTCAGTACTTC.

The V and J genes are TRBV4-3 and TRBJ2-5; weak D call: TRBD2 (5 bases). Trimming shortened V by 0 bases and J by 5 bases, and 13 bases separated the two germline ends. Per germline, CDR1 LGHNA and CDR2 YSLEER. There are 15 residues in the CDR3. The CDR3 region is CASSQDFVPGETQYF. The CDR3 DNA is TGCGCCAGCAGCCAAGACTTCGTACCGGGGGAGACCCAGTACTTC.

CDR3 in amino acids: CASSLGGSRNEKLFF. Written as DNA, the CDR3 is TGTGCCAGCAGTTTAGGGGGGTCACGAAATGAAAAACTGTTTTTT. This chain uses TRBV27 with TRBJ1-4, with a weak D call TRBD1 (5 bases). Germline V gene lookup returns CDR1 MNHEY and CDR2 SMNVEV (reference sequence). Trimming cost V 2 bases and J 5 bases, with 12 bases left between them. The CDR3 is made up of 15 amino acids.

The CDR3 DNA reads as TGTGCCAGCTCACCAAGGACTAGCCACAAAGAGACCCAGTACTTC. Residues: CASSPRTSHKETQYF. The chain carries TRBV18 and TRBJ2-5; 8 bases are a match to TRBD2. This CDR3 is 15 amino acids long. Germline CDR1 is KGHSH and CDR2 is LQKENI. Losses at the gene ends were 2 bases for V and 3 bases for J; bases not matched to a gene: 5.

This chain connects TRBV19 to TRBJ2-3; perhaps TRBD1 as D (6 bases). This CDR3 contains 16 residues. Trimming took 3 bases from V and 4 from J, leaving 17 bases between them. In germline, CDR1 is LNHDA, CDR2 SQIVND (reference sequence). CDR3 DNA sequence: TGTGCCAGTAGTATGGGGGTTGGGGGCGTATCAGATACGCAGTATTTT. It codes for CASSMGVGGVSDTQYF.

The rearrangement joins TRBV19 to TRBJ1-4; D is undetermined. CDR3 length: 14 amino acids. Germline values: CDR1 LNHDA, CDR2 SQIVND (reference sequence). Trimming cost V 6 bases and J 8 bases, with 16 bases left between them. Here the CDR3 reads CASRRLPLEEKLFF. DNA of the CDR3: TGTGCCAGTAGAAGACTGCCGCTGGAGGAAAAACTGTTTTTT.

The CDR3 DNA sequence: TGTGCCAGCTCACCACCAACACCAAGACAGGTGGATCAGCCCCAGCATTTT. Amino acids: CASSPPTPRQVDQPQHF. The chain carries TRBV18 and TRBJ1-5; a possible D gene is TRBD1 (6 bases). V was pared by 0 bases and J by 5 bases, with 17 bases between. The CDR3 sequence is 17 residues long. Germline lookup yields CDR1 KGHSH and CDR2 LQKENI.

This chain uses TRBV15 with TRBJ1-3; D is perhaps TRBD1 (5 bases). CDR3 length: 15 amino acids. V dropped 1 base and J dropped 3 bases, with 10 bases sitting between them. Per the germline V gene, CDR1 is LNHNV and CDR2 is YYDKDF (reference sequence). CDR3 in DNA: TGTGCCACCAGCAGAGTCCGGGGGGGTGGAAACACCATATATTTT. Amino acid sequence: CATSRVRGGGNTIYF.

This clone appeared once. The chain joins TRBV3-1 (or the pseudogene TRBV3-2) to TRBJ1-1; the match to TRBD1 covers 9 bases. The CDR3 loop spans 16 amino acids. V shed 6 bases and J 4 bases; nucleotides not matched to a gene: 12. CDR1 and CDR2 from the germline V gene are LGHDT and YNNKEL (reference sequence). CDR3 sequence reads: CASSPNLLTGGTEAFF. For the CDR3, the DNA is TGTGCCAGCAGTCCAAATCTGTTGACAGGGGGCACTGAAGCTTTCTTT.

The chain recombines TRBV4-2 with TRBJ2-7, with 8 bases identical to TRBD1. The CDR3 covers 12 residues. Trimming removed 6 bases from V and 5 bases from J; junction bases left unmatched: 3. Germline CDR1 is LGHNA and CDR2 is YNFKEQ. CDR3 DNA: TGTGCCAGCAGTCAACAGGGGGACGAGCAGTACTTC. Protein: CASSQQGDEQYF.

In DNA, the CDR3 is TGTGCCAGTAGTATCGTTGGGGGGGGCACAGATACGCAGTATTTT. This gives the protein CASSIVGGGTDTQYF. This chain joins TRBV19 and TRBJ2-3; the match to TRBD2 covers 7 bases. Germline loops: CDR1 LNHDA, CDR2 SQIVND (reference sequence). The CDR3 is 15 amino acids. Trimming at V came to 3 bases and at J to 1 base, leaving 4 bases not matched to a gene.

The chain has TRBV7-2 and TRBJ1-4, with D possibly TRBD1 on 5 matching bases. Trimming removed 1 base at V and 5 bases at J, with 20 bases between. CDR3 size: 18 residues. Looked up from germline, CDR1 is SGHTA and CDR2 is FQGNSA. The DNA for the CDR3 is TGTGCCAGCAGCTTAGGGGGTTCGGGCAGGGCCCTAAATGAAAAACTGTTTTTT. It specifies CASSLGGSGRALNEKLFF.

The J gene is TRBJ2-7, the V gene TRBV6-2 or TRBV6-3; 9 bases fit TRBD1. The CDR3 has 15 amino acids. Germline CDR1 MNHEY, CDR2 SVGEGT. V trimming: 2 bases; J trimming: 4 bases; junction bases outside the gene matches: 6. CDR3 sequence (DNA): TGTGCCAGCAGTTACGGGGGACAGGGCGAGTACGAGCAGTACTTC. It codes for CASSYGGQGEYEQYF.

The chain employs TRBV15 and TRBJ1-3; TRBD1 is a possible D gene (6 bases). The CDR3 loop spans 17 amino acids. V shed 7 bases and J shed 5 bases, with 24 bases lying between them. Germline V gives CDR1 LNHNV, CDR2 YYDKDF (reference sequence). The CDR3 coding sequence is TGTGCCACCACCAAAAGTACGGGGCAGGGGATGAGAAACACCATATATTTT. Translating it yields CATTKSTGQGMRNTIYF.

The chain couples TRBV20-1 to TRBJ2-3; 11 bases match TRBD2. This CDR3 is 15 amino acids long. Germline CDR1 reads DFQATT; CDR2 reads SNEGSKA (reference sequence). J was trimmed by 3 bases and V by 3 bases; bases with no gene match: 5. The CDR3 is CSASLAGGYTDTQYF. The CDR3 DNA is TGCAGTGCTAGTTTAGCGGGGGGGTATACAGATACGCAGTATTTT.

The rearrangement uses TRBV11-3 and TRBJ2-6, with TRBD1 matching 7 bases. The CDR3 covers 15 residues. Germline V gene lookup returns CDR1 SGHNT and CDR2 YENEEA. V lost 4 bases and J lost 2; bases outside the gene matches: 2. CDR3 amino acids: CASSSTGPGANVLTF. The CDR3 DNA follows: TGTGCCAGCAGCTCGACAGGGCCTGGGGCCAACGTCCTGACTTTC.

The chain uses TRBV12-5 and TRBJ2-2, with D perhaps TRBD1 (6 bases). CDR1 and CDR2 from the germline V gene are LGHNT and FRNRAP. The V and J ends lost 7 bases and 4 bases respectively, with 13 bases between them. The CDR3 length is 14 residues. The CDR3 spells CASALGHFTGELFF. CDR3 DNA: TGTGCTAGTGCCCTGGGACACTTCACCGGGGAGCTGTTTTTT.

This chain connects TRBV2 to TRBJ1-2; 9 bases are a match to TRBD1. The CDR3 is 16 residues long. V dropped 6 bases and J dropped 4; count of bases not matched to a gene: 12. CDR1 is SNHLY and CDR2 is FYNNEI in the germline V gene. CDR3 nucleotide sequence: TGTGCCAGCAGCGCGGGACAGGGAGGGAGTGGCTATGGCTACACCTTC. As protein: CASSAGQGGSGYGYTF.

A single count supports this clone. This chain connects TRBV24-1 to TRBJ1-2; the D is unclear. Germline assignment: CDR1 KGHDR and CDR2 SFDVKD. Trimming stripped 0 bases from V and 8 bases from J, with 9 bases between. The CDR3 is made up of 13 amino acids. CDR3 sequence reads: CATSDLWAGGYTF. The CDR3 region has the DNA TGTGCCACCAGTGATTTGTGGGCTGGGGGCTACACCTTC.

This chain links TRBV28 with TRBJ2-5, with D possibly being TRBD2 (6 bases). This CDR3 has 14 amino acids. Germline assignment: CDR1 MDHEN and CDR2 SYDVKM. V was pared by 5 bases and J by 3 bases, with 13 bases between. CDR3 DNA sequence: TGTGCCAGCAGTGCGCAGTGGGGGGAAGAGACCCAGTACTTC. The encoded protein is CASSAQWGEETQYF.

The chain employs TRBV15 and TRBJ2-2; possible D gene TRBD1, 6 bases. The length of the CDR3 is 13 residues. Germline V gene sequence: CDR1 LNHNV, CDR2 YYDKDF (reference sequence). Trimming shortened V by 4 bases and J by 6 bases, and 9 bases separated the two germline ends. CDR3 sequence: CATSTAGAGELFF. CDR3 DNA sequence: TGTGCCACCAGCACTGCAGGGGCCGGGGAGCTGTTTTTT. The full variable domain, rest sourced from reference TRBV15 and TRBJ2-2, is DAMVIQNPRYQVTQFGKPVTLSCSQTLNHNVMYWYQQKSSQAPKLLFHYYDKDFNNEADTPDNFQSRRPNTSFCFLDIRSPGLGDTAMYLCATSTAGAGELFFGEGSRLTVL.

In its sample, this clone was seen a few times. The chain carries TRBV2 and TRBJ1-2, with TRBD1 identical over 8 bases. The trim removed 8 bases at V and 8 bases at J, leaving 10 bases unmatched. This CDR3 has 13 amino acids. Germline V gives CDR1 SNHLY, CDR2 FYNNEI. This CDR3 reads CASAIRTGPGYTF. The CDR3 coding sequence is TGTGCCAGCGCCATCCGGACAGGGCCCGGCTACACCTTC. Variable domain in full (rest from reference TRBV2 and TRBJ1-2): EPEVTQTPSHQVTQMGQEVILRCVPISNHLYFYWYRQILGQKVEFLVSFYNNEISEKSEIFDDQFSVERPDGSNFTLKIRSTKLEDSAMYFCASAIRTGPGYTFGSGTRLTVV.

This sequence joins TRBV5-6 and TRBJ2-7, with 8 bases identical to TRBD1. In germline, CDR1 is SGHDT, CDR2 YYEEEE. Trimming cost V 4 bases and J 7 bases; bases outside gene matches: 4. This CDR3 spans 12 amino acids. CDR3 nucleotides: TGTGCCAGCAGCCTACAGGGGGGAGAGCAGTACTTC. This translates into CASSLQGGEQYF.

The chain uses TRBV28 and TRBJ2-7, with 7 bases identical to TRBD1. Germline lookup yields CDR1 MDHEN and CDR2 SYDVKM. There are 14 residues in the CDR3. The junction had 7 bases not matched to a gene; V was cut back by 8 bases and J by 0 bases. As DNA, the CDR3 is TGTGCCAGCCTCCCGGCAGGGGGCTCCTACGAGCAGTACTTC. This sequence encodes CASLPAGGSYEQYF.